The 18 T cell receptor beta chains below were found in one sample sequenced in a study of regulatory T cells in long-lasting Graves disease. Time point here: persistent/refractory GD, antithyroid drugs over 5 years with positive TRAb. With RNA extracted from PBMCs as input, the TCR library was made. To make TCR beta libraries, researchers used iRepertoire HTBI primers and Arm-PCR of CDR3 regions. TCRdb analysed the multiplex PCR reads with MiXCR anew, one entry per CDR3 protein. The sample lists a few hundred thousand distinct CDR3 sequences, under 25% occurring once. The starting material was peripheral blood mononuclear cells (PBMCs), obtained when the disease was refractory, from a patient treated with antithyroid drugs. All receptors derive from a female donor with Graves disease.

This clonotype was detected ten times or more. The chain carries TRBV7-8 and TRBJ1-6; a possible D gene is TRBD1 (5 bases). This CDR3 has 12 amino acids. Germline V gives CDR1 SGHVS, CDR2 FQNEAQ. V was pared by 1 base and J by 12 bases, with 7 bases between. CDR3 region: CASSLDRGPLHF. Written as DNA, the CDR3 is TGTGCCAGCAGCTTAGATAGGGGACCCCTCCACTTT.

V and J are TRBV5-1 and TRBJ2-1; 8 bases map to TRBD2. This CDR3 has 15 residues. After removal of 5 bases from V and 1 base from J, the junction contained 5 bases not matched to a gene. CDR1 is SGHRS and CDR2 is YFSETQ in the germline V gene. The CDR3 region has the DNA TGCGCCAGCAGTCATACTAGCGGATCCTACAATGAGCAGTTCTTC. This sequence encodes CASSHTSGSYNEQFF.

This clonotype was seen many times. This chain connects TRBV7-2 to TRBJ1-2, with D hard to call. The CDR3 loop spans 11 amino acids. Germline CDR1 reads SGHTA; CDR2 reads FQGNSA. Trimming took off 5 bases at V and 8 bases at J, with 9 bases between the two ends. The CDR3 sequence is CASSPTTGYTF. The CDR3 nucleotides are TGTGCCAGCAGCCCTACGACAGGCTACACCTTC. The whole variable domain, remainder taken from reference TRBV7-2 and TRBJ1-2, is GAGVSQSPSNKVTEKGKDVELRCDPISGHTALYWYRQSLGQGLEFLIYFQGNSAPDKSGLPSDRFSAERTGGSVSTLTIQRTQQEDSAVYLCASSPTTGYTFGSGTRLTVV.

CDR3 DNA: TGTGCCAGCAGCTGGACGCTTTACTCCTACGAGCAGTACTTC. Its translation is CASSWTLYSYEQYF. V usage is TRBV5-5 and J usage is TRBJ2-7; D unclear. V shed 3 bases and J shed 0 bases, with 10 bases lying between them. Germline lookup yields CDR1 SGHKS and CDR2 YYEKEE (reference sequence). This CDR3 has 14 residues.

This clonotype was detected ten times or more. The chain joins TRBV7-2 to TRBJ2-7; no clear D. In germline, CDR1 is SGHTA, CDR2 FQGNSA. The V gene lost 5 bases and the J gene lost 3 bases, with 14 bases spanning the gap. The CDR3 consists of 14 residues. The CDR3 protein is CASSRLLGNYEQYF. The CDR3 DNA follows: TGTGCCAGCAGCCGCTTGTTAGGGAACTACGAGCAGTACTTC.

V gene TRBV5-4 combines with J gene TRBJ2-5; the D gene is possibly TRBD2 (7 bases). The germline V and J ends were trimmed by 6 bases and 5 bases, with 17 bases remaining between them. Germline V lookup: CDR1 SGHNT, CDR2 YYREEE (reference sequence). This CDR3 has 14 residues. CDR3: CASTSGGGRETQYF. CDR3 sequence (DNA): TGTGCCAGCACCAGTGGGGGGGGGCGTGAGACCCAGTACTTC.

In its sample, this clonotype was seen a few times. The V gene is TRBV19, the J gene TRBJ1-2, with 9 positions matching TRBD1. Germline V gene lookup returns CDR1 LNHDA and CDR2 SQIVND (reference sequence). The CDR3 has 15 amino acids. Trimming removed 5 bases from V and 4 bases from J; junction bases left unmatched: 8. As DNA, the CDR3 is TGTGCCAGTAGTCCCGACAGGGGGAGTGTCTATGGCTACACCTTC. Its protein is CASSPDRGSVYGYTF.

The gene calls are TRBV19 and TRBJ2-5; maybe TRBD1 (5 bases). Trimming removed 6 bases at V and 1 base at J, with 15 bases between. Germline CDR1 is LNHDA and CDR2 is SQIVND (reference sequence). The CDR3 runs to 15 residues. CDR3 sequence reads: CASSRSDSSQETQYF. For the CDR3, the DNA is TGTGCCAGTAGCCGAAGCGACAGTTCCCAAGAGACCCAGTACTTC.

This clonotype turned up a few times. This sequence joins TRBV19 and TRBJ1-2; D is uncertain. The CDR3 contains 12 residues. CDR1 is LNHDA and CDR2 is SQIVND in the germline V gene (reference sequence). Trimming removed 4 bases at V and 8 bases at J, with 11 bases between. CDR3 nucleotide sequence: TGTGCCAGTAGTACAGGTACGGGAGGCTACACCTTC. As protein: CASSTGTGGYTF.

Concerning this clonotype itself: A read error may be the cause here, since a much bigger clone is one base away. The chain combines TRBV7-2 with TRBJ1-2; 8 bases are shared with TRBD1. The V gene's germline CDR1 is SGHTA and CDR2 FQGNSA. There are 14 residues in the CDR3. Trimming took 3 bases from V and 8 from J; bases not matched to a gene: 8. The CDR3 DNA is TGTGCCAGCAGCTTTACACAGGGGGAAAGGGGCTACACCTTC. It codes for CASSFTQGERGYTF.

This clonotype showed up many times. The chain links TRBV28 to TRBJ2-7; 11 bases are a match to TRBD2. This CDR3 comprises 15 residues. Germline CDR1 and CDR2: MDHEN and SYDVKM. J lost 2 bases, V lost 6 bases, and 6 bases had no gene match. The CDR3 nucleotides are TGTGCCAGCAGCCCACCGGGACTAGCGGCCTACGAGCAGTACTTC. Its translation is CASSPPGLAAYEQYF.

A remark on this clonotype: The conserved phenylalanine or tryptophan is not found at the CDR3 terminus, so this likely reflects a read error. CDR3: CASSRQGGGYTL. The CDR3 nucleotides read TGTGCCAGCAGTCGACAGGGTGGCGGCTACACCCTC. The gene calls are TRBV6-1 and TRBJ1-2; 7 bases match TRBD1. The CDR3 loop spans 12 amino acids. From germline, CDR1 is MNHNS and CDR2 SASEGT. With V trimmed by 5 bases and J by 8 bases, 5 bases remained unmatched.

This clonotype was counted a few times. The chain links TRBV18 to TRBJ1-1; D remains ambiguous. V dropped 0 bases and J dropped 6 bases, with 11 bases sitting between them. CDR3 length equals 14 residues. The V gene's germline CDR1 is KGHSH and CDR2 LQKENI. The CDR3, as DNA: TGTGCCAGCTCACCACCAGGAGGGATGTCTGAAGCTTTCTTT. Amino acid sequence: CASSPPGGMSEAFF.

This clonotype was seen a few times. The V gene is TRBV4-1, the J gene TRBJ2-5, with 7 bases fitting TRBD1. The CDR3 spans 13 residues. The J segment lost 4 bases and the V segment lost 1 base, leaving 0 bases of the junction unmatched. Germline CDR1 is MGHRA and CDR2 is YSYEKL. The CDR3 sequence is CASSQGDRETQYF. The CDR3 DNA follows: TGCGCCAGCAGCCAAGGGGACAGAGAGACCCAGTACTTC.

As for this clonotype: This may arise from a read error, as a much more abundant clone is one base away. The rearrangement links TRBV20-1 to TRBJ1-1; the D is unclear. The CDR3 contains 14 residues. Germline CDR1 reads DFQATT; CDR2 reads SNEGSKA (reference sequence). V was shortened by 1 base and J by 4 bases, with 13 bases between the two germline ends. The CDR3 is CSARATLGSTEAFF. For the CDR3, the DNA is TGCAGTGCTAGAGCGACGCTGGGGTCCACTGAAGCTTTCTTT.

The chain joins TRBV7-3 to TRBJ1-2; D gene ambiguous. CDR3 length: 14 amino acids. Germline V gene data show CDR1 as SGHTA and CDR2 as FQGTGA. Trimming cost V 0 bases and J 3 bases, with 8 bases left between them. The CDR3 nucleotides are TGTGCCAGCAGCTTAACAGGGATGGACTATGGCTACACCTTC. Translated, it gives CASSLTGMDYGYTF.

The sample holds many counts of this clonotype. The chain is built from TRBV2 and TRBJ1-5; maybe TRBD1 (5 bases). The length of the CDR3 is 14 residues. Trimming pared 6 bases from V and 7 bases from J, leaving 16 bases between. Germline-derived CDR1 and CDR2 are SNHLY and FYNNEI. Here the CDR3 DNA reads TGTGCCAGCAGCGGGGCGGGGGGATTGCAGCCCCAGCATTTT. Protein sequence: CASSGAGGLQPQHF.

This clonotype was seen many times. The chain links TRBV7-2 to TRBJ1-1; D is possibly TRBD1 (5 bases). Between the trimmed V and J ends, which lost 5 bases and 3 bases, there was a span of 10 bases. In germline, CDR1 is SGHTA, CDR2 FQGNSA. This CDR3 has 13 amino acids. The CDR3 is CASSPDTYTEAFF. In nucleotides, the CDR3 is TGTGCCAGCAGCCCGGACACTTACACTGAAGCTTTCTTT.